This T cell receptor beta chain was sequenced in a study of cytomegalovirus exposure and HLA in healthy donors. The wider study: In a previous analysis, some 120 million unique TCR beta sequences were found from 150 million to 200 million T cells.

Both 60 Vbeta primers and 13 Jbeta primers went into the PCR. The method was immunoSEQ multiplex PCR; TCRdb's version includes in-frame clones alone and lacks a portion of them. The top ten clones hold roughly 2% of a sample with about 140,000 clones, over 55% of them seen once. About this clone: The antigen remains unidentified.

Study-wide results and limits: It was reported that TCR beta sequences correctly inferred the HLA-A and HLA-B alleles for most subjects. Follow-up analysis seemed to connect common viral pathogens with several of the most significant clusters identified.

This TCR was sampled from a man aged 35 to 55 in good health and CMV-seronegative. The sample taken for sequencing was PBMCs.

This CDR3 reads CASSLDSGLNEKLFF. The CDR3 DNA reads as TGTGCCAGCAGTTTGGACAGTGGCCTCAATGAAAAACTGTTTTTT. This sequence joins TRBV11-2 and TRBJ1-4; a weak D match, TRBD1 (6 bases). Germline assignment: CDR1 SGHAT and CDR2 FQNNGV. The CDR3 length is 15 residues. The germline V and J ends were trimmed by 6 bases and 5 bases, with 16 bases remaining between them. Full variable domain (missing parts from reference TRBV11-2 and TRBJ1-4): EAGVAQSPRYKIIEKRQSVAFWCNPISGHATLYWYQQILGQGPKLLIQFQNNGVVDDSQLPKDRFSAERLKGVDSTLKIQPAKLEDSAVYLCASSLDSGLNEKLFFGSGTQLSVL.